This T cell receptor beta chain emerged from a study of identical twins (dated by TCRdb to the mid-2010s). Notes on the research overall: TCR alpha and beta repertoires from monozygotic twins, unrelated adults of various ages and cord blood were deep-sequenced to test whether fetal clonotypes persist. To rule out contamination, the twin experiments were replicated at different times with different library preparation protocols. What the work shows at the level of the full study, not this receptor alone: Because the same donors could not be followed over many years, conclusions were based on cross-sectional statistical analysis. Excess twin sharing in beta out-of-frame sequences was weaker because fewer shared sequences lowered the signal-to-noise ratio. Invariant T cells such as MAIT and iNKT could partly confound zero-insertion analyses, though diverse VJ usage argued against this for most clonotypes. Out-of-frame TCR alpha sharing in monozygotic twins was systematically underestimated by recombination models, whereas sharing between unrelated individuals was in agreement with the recombination models. Fewer insertions were carried by abundant cord blood beta clonotypes, a similar but weaker trend appeared in young adult naive repertoires, and no such trend appeared in memory repertoires. Compared with coincidental sharing between unrelated individuals, out-of-frame TCR alpha sequences shared between twins had an excess of sequences with low generation probability.

Every donor was a healthy Caucasian. Three pairs of female monozygotic twins, all aged roughly 18 to 29 years, were included in the twin cohort. Positive isolation kits from Invitrogen were used to isolate CD4+ and CD8+ T cell populations. Libraries were constructed by 5' RACE. The listed sequencing device is Illumina HiSeq 2000. A universal primer binding site was added through template switching, and the final cDNA carried a unique molecular identifier so that TCR cDNA molecules could be counted accurately. Specific primers in the conserved constant-segment region were used to synthesize first-strand cDNA for the TCR alpha and beta chains. To control for contamination, every cDNA library was double barcoded, receiving both a SMART-Mk sample barcode and Illumina barcodes. TruSeq adapter sequences, together with Illumina sample barcodes, were added in two successive PCR steps. The TCR alpha and beta cDNA libraries were sequenced on the Illumina HiSeq platform using custom primers. The published analysis was carried out like this. Raw reads were processed with MiGEC to extract unique molecular identifiers, and MiXCR was used to determine CDR3 positions. Recombination models were inferred per individual with the repgenHMM and IGoR tools using an EM algorithm. The tcR package in R was used for shared clonotype analysis, with sharing normalized by the product of cloneset sizes. To study raw recombination free of thymic and clonal selection effects, out-of-frame nonproductive sequences were analyzed. Through fastp at Q25 and MiXCR, TCRdb rebuilt clones from the public reads, retaining in-frame beta chains. All rows with the same CDR3 protein become a single entry with the most common DNA and genes. These V and J calls are TCRdb output, not the study's own analysis. Present in this sample are roughly 350,000 distinct CDR3 sequences, around 12% of which were seen just once. Roughly 7.8% of the sample is held by the ten biggest clonotypes.

To note about this clonotype: The target of this receptor is not known. One base away there is no much larger clone; base qualities are not given.

From the cysteine through the phenylalanine, the CDR3 covers 16 amino acids. The sequence is cut down to CDR3 DNA, 48 bases in frame from base 1. Trimming takes 1 base off V and 9 bases off J; junction bases not matched to a gene: 11. As encoded in the germline V gene, CDR1 is MGHDK while CDR2 is SYGVNS. This same sample was also taken into another study, of yellow fever vaccine responses in identical twins. Looking at the second paper: The authors reported that the T cell response to vaccination in identical twins appeared partly convergent and partly personalized. In the study, vaccine-responding T cell clones were precisely tracked in identical twins.

The rearranged chain carries TRBV25-1 and TRBJ2-1; TRBD2 lines up with 8 middle nucleotides. Sample: CD8+ T cells sorted from blood. The origin of this receptor is a woman aged 18-30 years in good health. In nucleotide form, the sequence is TGTGCCAGCAGTGAATGGGATAGCGGGGATGCCGGTGAGCAGTTCTTC. This encodes CASSEWDSGDAGEQFF.